The T cell receptor beta chain under discussion was sequenced for a study of CD8 T cells in Susac syndrome. The CDR3 length is 16 residues. V gave up 6 bases and J gave up 0 bases, with 15 bases separating them. When the RNA was reverse transcribed, random hexamers were used with an input of about 0.45 to 1 ug. From the immunoSEQ multiplex PCR reads, TCRdb called clonotypes with MiXCR, one entry per CDR3 protein. The sample carries 180,000 or so distinct CDR3 sequences, roughly 94% recorded once. Negative isolation yielded CD4+ and CD8+ T cells, and FACS enriched TEMRA cells. The material sequenced was CD4+ T cells from PBMCs. The TCR was taken from a human donor in good health. This chain links TRBV12-3 or TRBV12-4 with TRBJ1-3, with D possibly TRBD1 on 5 matching bases. CDR3 in amino acids: CASSLHGTGSGNTIYF. DNA of the CDR3: TGTGCCAGCAGCTTACACGGGACGGGCTCTGGAAACACCATATATTTT.